The subject of this entry is one TCR beta chain. The clone's antigen remains unknown. No per-base quality is available; no much larger clone lies one base away. The CDR3 spans 15 residues, from the cysteine through the phenylalanine. Solely the CDR3 DNA is kept, with 45 bases framed from the first base. V drops 4 bases and J drops 0 bases, leaving 10 bases in between. CDR1 and CDR2 were assigned from the germline V gene (reference sequence) as LNHDA and SQIVND. This sample is drawn from a study of cytomegalovirus exposure and HLA in healthy donors (dated by TCRdb to about 2017). In terms of the full investigation: An earlier analysis of around 600 of the donors reported about 290 Gb of sequence data and 117 million unique TCR beta sequences from 150 million to 200 million T cells. The study was designed to test whether signatures of past pathogen exposure could be identified by cataloging public T cell receptors. An early release covering just under 650 HLA-typed donors comprised approximately 300 gigabases of sequencing data and roughly 85 million unique TCR sequences. An earlier analysis of approximately 500 of the donors applied high-throughput TCR beta sequencing to assess whether each TCR beta V gene segment acted as functional or pseudogenic. The later analysis used no new phenotypic data to find candidate immune exposures, relying instead on TCR beta sequences and their occurrence across donors. To predict cytomegalovirus infection status, the study combined high-throughput TCR immunosequencing, statistical association of individual TCRs with disease status, and machine learning. On average, about 240,000 unique TCR beta nucleotide sequences were sequenced per donor among 398 genotyped donors of the cohort, with about 19% of those sequences being non-productive. Several DR-DQ haplotypes were handled as single units for association and clustering because linkage in the cohort was strong. Genome-wide SNP genotypes for about three fifths of the roughly 670 donors were used in a later genetic analysis, which treated that subset as a discovery cohort. In addition to the first cohort of 500 to 850 subjects, a separate validation cohort of 130 or so different subjects was used. Of the roughly 400 genotyped donors, approximately 83% fell in the genetic ancestry cluster associated with self-reported Caucasian donors. Donor age, sex, ethnicity and CMV serostatus were compiled together with the repertoire data. All discovery cohort repertoires had been generated on a single sequencing platform. HLA typing included class I and class II loci at four-digit resolution. A later analysis re-examined previously published TCR beta repertoires from roughly 650 donors and added high-resolution HLA genotyping to investigate patterns of TCR occurrence. The study used immunosequencing to profile the T cell repertoires of about 670 subjects and linked those repertoires to cytomegalovirus serostatus. Typing coverage differed by locus: A, B, C, DRB1 and DQB1 were typed in about 629-640 donors, DQA1 in about 550, DPA1 in 600 to 610, and DPB1 in 400 to 490.

The investigation overall reported the following: Broadly in line with IMGT annotations, most TCR beta V segments showed up in productive rearrangements about 87% or about 30% of the time in an earlier analysis of a few hundred of the donors. About 17 rarely observed V segments, including chromosome 9 orphons, were excluded from the earlier analysis of several hundred of the donors because counts were too low. Most TCR sequences were seen in very few donors, while some public TCRs were found in many individuals. Linkage disequilibrium might explain the correlated functional status among segregating V segments, but an unknown experimental factor could not be ruled out. When HLA alleles, especially DR and DQ, strongly co-occurred, TCR associations were difficult to assign to individual alleles. The authors suggested that the approach could potentially be extended to other disease states and immunological phenotypes. The classifier was reported to diagnose cytomegalovirus status with high specificity and sensitivity in both the original cohort and the validation cohort. A group of highly shared sequence variants was considered likely to be a technical artifact of the sequencing pipeline. A few of the identified cytomegalovirus-associated TCR beta chains were confirmed in vitro to be specific for cytomegalovirus antigens. Some IMGT-functional V segments, including TRBV6-2 and TRBV6-3, could not be told apart with the 87-base-pair reads, so those segments were excluded. In a later analysis, most CMV-associated TCR beta chains were found to appear HLA-restricted, with HLA associations seemingly driven largely by CMV exposure. Because some donors lacked HLA typing at each locus, the association tests relied only on the typed subset. A total of 164 TCR beta chains were listed by the study as associated with cytomegalovirus. Presence/absence analyses assumed roughly uniform sequencing depth across donors, an assumption that may not hold. Compared with the approximately 700-donor mean, donors in an Asian-associated ancestry cluster had fewer N-insertions in productive TCRs, according to a later genetic analysis. In a later analysis, TCR association rates were found to vary across HLA loci, with the most associated TCRs seen for DRB1 alleles and the fewest for HLA-C alleles. A further reported finding was that TCR beta sequences accurately predicted the HLA-A and HLA-B alleles for most subjects in the first cohort. In a later analysis, HLA-associated TCR beta chains showed more clonal expansion and lower generation probabilities than non-associated chains that were equally common. This cohort had only TCR beta chains sequenced, and the lack of alpha or paired-chain data limited which features could be detected. For the cohort, immune exposure information was limited to CMV serostatus. In a later analysis, several top co-occurrence clusters were reported to appear linked to parvovirus B19, influenza, CMV and Epstein-Barr virus. At a false discovery rate of 0.05, a later analysis linked some 17,000 TCR beta sequences to specific HLA alleles. In a later genetic analysis, a missense DCLRE1C variant was associated with V-gene and J-gene trimming of TCR beta chains, and the association was replicated in an independent cohort.

In total, about 650 healthy bone marrow donors made up the cohort. Cohort members were all nominally healthy when sampled, although unrecorded immune exposures were likely present. The donor tested CMV seronegative, placing the donor among the 350 or so seronegative members of the cohort. A peripheral blood sample was collected from each donor, and TCR beta sequencing was performed on peripheral blood mononuclear cells. Genomic DNA extraction from the blood cell samples was performed with the Qiagen DNeasy Blood Extraction Kit. Library preparation was by the immunoSEQ multiplex PCR assay. A mixture of 60 forward primers for TCR Vbeta segments and 13 reverse primers for TCR Jbeta segments was used in the multiplex PCR. A multiplex PCR assay on genomic DNA amplified the CDR3 region of rearranged TCR beta genes. Amplified TCR beta libraries were sequenced as 87-base-pair reads on the Illumina HiSeq System. In the source study's methods: Across the 500 to 700 repertoires, a later analysis counted 80 million or so unique TCR beta chains, 9.5 million to 13 million of which were shared by at least two donors. Raw reads were error-corrected and collapsed into unique sequences with a nearest-neighbor algorithm that merged closely related sequences to remove PCR and sequencing errors. CDR3 sequences were aligned to IMGT reference sequences to assign V, D and J gene segments. For a sequence to be retained, a match of at least six nucleotides was required to both a V gene segment and a J gene segment. Rearrangements were called productive when the CDR3 lacked stop codons and stayed in frame with V and J; all others were non-productive. Following IMGT convention, CDR3 was defined as the stretch from the second conserved V-encoded cysteine up to the conserved J-encoded phenylalanine. In an earlier analysis of more than 550 of the donors, sequences lacking an unambiguous match to a single V gene segment were excluded. An earlier analysis of roughly 590 of the donors called V segments functional above 56.7% productive rearrangements and segregating when the between-donor standard deviation exceeded 5%. A statistical classification framework was developed to diagnose cytomegalovirus status using the catalog of TCR beta chain sequences. V and J gene assignment, in a later analysis, came from comparing TCR nucleotide sequences with IMGT/GENE-DB human TR gene sequences. A later analysis assigned CDR3 sequences and most-parsimonious VDJ recombination scenarios with the TCRdist pipeline. In a later analysis, every TCR beta chain was defined by the combination of its CDR3 amino acid sequence and its V-gene family, and reads without a unique V-gene family were dropped. As a way to deal with suspected cross-contamination and a sequencing artifact, a later analysis dropped roughly 620 nucleotide sequences that were highly shared and had low generation probability. In a later analysis, a clonal expansion index was calculated for each public chain from normalized within-repertoire ranks of inferred template counts. A later analysis computed generation probabilities with a VDJ recombination model fitted to out-of-frame rearrangements, and checked the results against IGoR. A later analysis scored TCR-TCR, TCR-HLA and TCR-CMV co-occurrence with hypergeometric tests, applying a repertoire-size bias correction to TCR pairs. To estimate false discovery rates, a later analysis permuted the HLA or CMV assignments 20 times. In a later analysis, co-occurring TCRs were grouped with DBSCAN, and TCRdist sequence similarity was added when clustering was performed within HLA-allele-positive subsets. For co-occurrence clustering, repertoires with fewer than 30,000 or more than 120,000 public chains were excluded, along with roughly 5 repertoires with anomalous nucleotide sharing. This is the immuneACCESS table as TCRdb keeps it, with only in-frame sequences that have V and J called. A part of the clones is gone; compared with another copy, unresolved V genes explain less than half, and the rest is unexplained. V, J and clone size are those of that table, while D and trimming were read from the DNA. The sample table lists 150,000 to 200,000 clones, approximately 85% of them with a count of one. The ten largest account for around 2.3% of the sample.

Material: PBMCs. The chain couples TRBV19 to TRBJ1-5, with the identity of the D gene unclear. This TCR was sampled from a woman in her fifties or sixties in good health and CMV-seronegative. The sequence in DNA is TGTGCCAGTAGTACAACAGCATATAGCAATCAGCCCCAGCATTTT. Translated, it gives CASSTTAYSNQPQHF.